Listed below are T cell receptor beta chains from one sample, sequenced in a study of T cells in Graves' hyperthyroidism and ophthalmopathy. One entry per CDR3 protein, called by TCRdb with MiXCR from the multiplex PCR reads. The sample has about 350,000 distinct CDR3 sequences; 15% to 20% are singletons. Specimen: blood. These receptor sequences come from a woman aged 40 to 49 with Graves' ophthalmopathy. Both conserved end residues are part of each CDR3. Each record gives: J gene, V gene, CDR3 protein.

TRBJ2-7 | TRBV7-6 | CASSLGTGGMDEQYF
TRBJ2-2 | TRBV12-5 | CASGLRNTGELFF
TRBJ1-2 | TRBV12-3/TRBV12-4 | CASSLQGRGYTF
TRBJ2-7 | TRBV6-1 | CASSENPGRLEQYF
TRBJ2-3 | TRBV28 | CASSADTDTQYF
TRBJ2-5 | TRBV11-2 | CASSSEYQETQYF
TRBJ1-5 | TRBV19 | CASSFDRGYQPQHF
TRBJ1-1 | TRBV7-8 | CASSLVRDSTEAFF
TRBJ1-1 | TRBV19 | CASSMTGWTFF
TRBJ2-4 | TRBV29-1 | CSVVDRAVLNIQYF
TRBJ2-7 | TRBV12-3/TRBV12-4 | CASSFRLVNPYEQYF
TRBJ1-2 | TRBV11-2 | CASSSDLEIYYGYTF
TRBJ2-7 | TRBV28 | CASSPRLAETYEQYF
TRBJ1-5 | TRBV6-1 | CASSRCDPRQPQHF
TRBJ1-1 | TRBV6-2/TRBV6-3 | CASSYTVGDTEAFF
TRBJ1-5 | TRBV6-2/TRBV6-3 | CASSYWDGQSNQPQHF
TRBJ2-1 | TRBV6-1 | CASSASGFRGNEQFF